A single T cell receptor beta chain is shown here with its context. Its antigen is still unknown. This entry is derived from a study of beta chain features in type 1 diabetes. The study's findings and limits: Type 1 diabetes patients showed fewer insertions and more deletions at VDJ junctions. cDNA-based reads could over-represent cells with high TCR expression. PCR might favor shorter templates, equally in patients and controls.

Sequenced material consisted of expressed TCRB transcripts (all of the isolated RNA was reverse transcribed). Repertoires were generated with immunoSEQ multiplex PCR, while TCRdb's copy carries only in-frame clones and drops some. This sample has about 250,000 clones; around 14% occur once, and the top ten carry 0.025% to 0.03%. This clonotype was sampled from a woman aged 40 to 49 in good health. Sequencing input: naive CD4+ T cells from blood.

CDR3 nucleotides: TGTGCCAGCAGCTTATCCCGGGACACCTATAATTCACCCCTCCACTTT. This codes for CASSLSRDTYNSPLHF. The chain is built from TRBV7-9 and TRBJ1-6; the D gene is possibly TRBD1 (6 bases). The germline V gene encodes CDR1 SEHNR and CDR2 FQNEAQ (reference sequence). The CDR3 extends over 16 amino acids. V shed 2 bases and J shed 2 bases, with 10 bases lying between them.